Here is one T cell receptor (beta chain) with its context. Its specificity is not known. The CDR3 runs 14 residues. V shed 5 bases and J 5 bases; nucleotides not matched to a gene: 4. Per the germline V gene, CDR1 is SGHVS and CDR2 is FNYEAQ. The data derive from a study of cytomegalovirus exposure and HLA in healthy donors. Findings and limits, study-wide: In a later analysis, specific HLA alleles were associated with 15,000 to 20,000 TCR beta sequences at a 0.05 false discovery rate. Within a later analysis, the majority of CMV-associated TCR beta chains appeared HLA-restricted.

Primers: 60 Vbeta forward and 13 Jbeta reverse. Data came from immunoSEQ multiplex PCR; TCRdb stores just in-frame clones and leaves some out. The table has 150,000 to 200,000 clones, around four fifths seen once. The rearrangement uses TRBV7-6 and TRBJ2-1, with 9 bases matching TRBD1. The sample comprised PBMCs. The receptor's source is a woman between 25 and 40 years old in good health and CMV-seronegative. This CDR3 reads CASSLTGGDNEQFF. DNA for the CDR3: TGTGCCAGCAGCCTGACAGGGGGTGACAATGAGCAGTTCTTC.